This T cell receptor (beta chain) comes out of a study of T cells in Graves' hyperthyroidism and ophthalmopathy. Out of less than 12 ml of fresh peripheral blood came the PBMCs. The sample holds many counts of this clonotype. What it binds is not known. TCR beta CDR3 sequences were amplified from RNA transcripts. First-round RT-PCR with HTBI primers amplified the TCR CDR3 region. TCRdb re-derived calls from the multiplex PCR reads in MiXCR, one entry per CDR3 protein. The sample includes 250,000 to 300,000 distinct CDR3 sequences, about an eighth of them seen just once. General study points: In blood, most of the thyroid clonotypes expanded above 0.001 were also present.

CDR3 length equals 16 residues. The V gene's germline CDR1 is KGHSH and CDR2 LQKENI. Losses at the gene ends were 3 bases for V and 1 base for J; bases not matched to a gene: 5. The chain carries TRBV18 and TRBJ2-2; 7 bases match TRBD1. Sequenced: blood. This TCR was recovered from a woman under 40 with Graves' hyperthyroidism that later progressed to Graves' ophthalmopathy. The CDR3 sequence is CASSPLWTGNTGELFF. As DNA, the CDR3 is TGTGCCAGCTCACCTCTATGGACAGGGAACACCGGGGAGCTGTTTTTT.